Listed below are T cell receptor beta chains from one sample, sequenced in a study of cytomegalovirus exposure and HLA in healthy donors. Using immunoSEQ multiplex PCR, the repertoire was profiled, and TCRdb retains in-frame clones only, with some absent. Of about 70,000 clones in the sample, roughly 60% were seen once. What was sequenced was PBMCs. The receptors stem from a man aged 25 to 45 in good health and CMV-seronegative. CDR3s include the opening cysteine and the closing phenylalanine or tryptophan. D genes are given only for firm matches. Expanded clones are given a class, and other clones once, few, many or no size at all.

j_gene	d_gene	v_gene	abundance	CDR3aa	CDR3nt
TRBJ2-5	TRBD2	TRBV6-1	-	CASSDRAGGPGETQYF	TGTGCCAGCAGTGATAGGGCGGGGGGGCCAGGGGAGACCCAGTACTTC
TRBJ2-7	-	TRBV6-5	-	CASSPQGFSYEQYF	TGTGCCAGCAGTCCACAGGGATTCTCCTACGAGCAGTACTTC
TRBJ1-6	-	TRBV6-1	few	CASSEPSSYNSPLHF	TGTGCCAGCAGTGAACCGAGCTCCTATAATTCACCCCTCCACTTT
TRBJ1-1	-	TRBV19	-	CASSIREVDTEAFF	TGTGCCAGTAGTATACGGGAGGTGGACACTGAAGCTTTCTTT
TRBJ2-7	-	TRBV30	-	CAWSVQGGAGEQYF	TGTGCCTGGAGTGTACAGGGGGGGGCCGGGGAGCAGTACTTC
TRBJ1-5	-	TRBV18	-	CASSPSGSNQPQHF	TGTGCCAGCTCACCATCGGGGAGCAATCAGCCCCAGCATTTT
TRBJ2-7	-	TRBV19	few	CASSIDGTYEQYF	TGTGCCAGTAGTATAGACGGTACCTACGAGCAGTACTTC
TRBJ1-1	TRBD1	TRBV5-4	-	CASIQGDDTEAFF	TGTGCCAGCATACAGGGGGACGACACTGAAGCTTTCTTT
TRBJ2-2	-	TRBV4-1	-	CASSQVGATGELFF	TGCGCCAGCAGCCAAGTGGGGGCGACCGGGGAGCTGTTTTTT
TRBJ2-1	-	TRBV7-2	-	CASSEQGTDYNEQFF	TGTGCCAGCAGCGAACAGGGAACGGACTACAATGAGCAGTTCTTC
TRBJ1-1	-	TRBV7-9	few	CASSSLGVSNTEAFF	TGTGCCAGCAGCTCATTAGGGGTGTCGAACACTGAAGCTTTCTTT
TRBJ2-3	-	TRBV10-3	-	CAISAGRDNTDTQYF	TGTGCCATCAGTGCTGGAAGGGACAACACAGATACGCAGTATTTT
TRBJ2-5	TRBD2	TRBV30	-	CAWSGLAGGLETQYF	TGTGCCTGGAGTGGGCTAGCGGGGGGGCTTGAGACCCAGTACTTC
TRBJ2-7	TRBD1	TRBV6-5	-	CASRNRDRIYEQYF	TGTGCCAGCAGAAACCGGGACAGGATCTACGAGCAGTACTTC
TRBJ1-2	-	TRBV28	few	CASRRDSQGIYGYTF	TGTGCCAGCAGAAGGGACTCCCAAGGGATTTATGGCTACACCTTC
TRBJ2-5	TRBD1	TRBV18	-	CASSPGTGEETQYF	TGTGCCAGCTCACCCGGGACAGGGGAAGAGACCCAGTACTTC
TRBJ1-1	TRBD1	TRBV27	-	CASSPWDRMNTEAFF	TGTGCCAGCAGTCCTTGGGACAGGATGAACACTGAAGCTTTCTTT
TRBJ1-2	-	TRBV27	-	CASSSLTDNYGYTF	TGTGCCAGCAGTTCCCTGACTGACAACTATGGCTACACCTTC
TRBJ2-5	-	TRBV2	-	CSLAARSRETQYF	TGTTCTCTGGCCGCTCGATCAAGAGAGACCCAGTACTTC
TRBJ1-2	-	TRBV30	-	CAWSVETDYGYTF	TGTGCCTGGAGTGTAGAGACAGACTATGGCTACACCTTC
TRBJ1-5	-	TRBV4-2	-	CASSQDARAGNSNQPQHF	TGTGCCAGCAGCCAAGATGCCCGCGCAGGAAATAGCAATCAGCCCCAGCATTTT
TRBJ2-1	-	TRBV7-9	-	CASSGDDIAYNEQFF	TGTGCCAGCAGCGGTGACGATATAGCGTACAATGAGCAGTTCTTC
TRBJ1-4	TRBD1	TRBV15	-	CATSTGGEKLFF	TGTGCCACCAGCACAGGGGGTGAAAAACTGTTTTTT
TRBJ2-1	-	TRBV2	-	CASSDEAEQFF	TGTGCCAGCAGTGATGAGGCTGAGCAGTTCTTC